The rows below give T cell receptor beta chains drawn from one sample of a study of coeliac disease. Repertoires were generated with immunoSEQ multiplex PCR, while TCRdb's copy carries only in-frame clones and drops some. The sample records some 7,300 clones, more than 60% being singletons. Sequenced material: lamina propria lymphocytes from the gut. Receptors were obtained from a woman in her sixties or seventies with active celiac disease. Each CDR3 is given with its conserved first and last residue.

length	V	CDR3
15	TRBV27	CASSPGTGGEQPQHF
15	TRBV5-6	CASSGGLTYNSPLHF
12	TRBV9	CASSPSVRPQHF
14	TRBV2	CASITGYRTGELFF
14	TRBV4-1	CASSQGGGNYGYTF
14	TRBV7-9	CASTQGGTRNEQFF
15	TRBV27	CASSPTGGRFAEAFF
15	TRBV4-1	CASSQGTGEYYEQYF
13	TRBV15	CATSMGGTETQYF
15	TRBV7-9	CASSLESGTGGGYTF
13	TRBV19	CASSISRDSPLHF
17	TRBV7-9	CASSFMLSGGRGETQYF
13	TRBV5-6	CASSLGGRGEQFF
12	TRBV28	CASTSLLDIQYF
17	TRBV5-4	CASSQRTGISGANVLTF
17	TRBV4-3	CASSQGRTPRLADTQYF
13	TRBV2	CASGRQLNTEAFF
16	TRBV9	CASSHGGSGGVNEQFF
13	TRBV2	CASSSPGQPPQHF
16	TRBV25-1	CASSEWSSGRQNIQYF
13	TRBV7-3	CASSLGADSPLHF
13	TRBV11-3	CASSFEENTEAFF
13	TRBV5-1	CASGGTGGTEAFF
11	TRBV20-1	CSARDIREAFF
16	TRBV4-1	CASSQDKGTGAYEQYF
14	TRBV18	CASSSTGAKNIQYF
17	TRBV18	CASSPNTGTAFFRGYTF
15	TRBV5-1	CASSHGTGGGNEQFF
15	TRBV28	CASSFSGSGRDTQYF
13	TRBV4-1	CASSFTGDTEAFF
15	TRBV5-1	CASSPGAGLNEKLFF
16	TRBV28	CASSPIYYRGGNGYTF
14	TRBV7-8	CASSVQKGIYEQYF
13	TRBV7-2	CASSLLAGTEQYF
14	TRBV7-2	CASRGTAINEKLFF